This record concerns one TCR beta chain sequence. The antigen remains undetermined. This record belongs to a study of CD8+ T cells in alopecia areata. Study-level background: Treated patients swallowed 5 to 10 mg of oral tofacitinib twice daily. Tofacitinib continued for 6 to 18 months and was then withheld for 6 months. Overall study findings and caveats: Scalp sample sequencing also detects resident alphabeta T cells of normal skin.

In alopecia areata patients, both lesional scalp punch biopsies and peripheral blood were collected. RNA, once extracted, was reverse transcribed into cDNA for use as the sequencing template. The protocol was immunoSEQ multiplex PCR, while the TCRdb copy is restricted to in-frame clones and leaves out a portion. This table has some 130,000 clones, about 49% appearing once. Per germline, CDR1 SGHTA and CDR2 FQGNSA. CDR3 length: 11 residues. V was pared by 5 bases and J by 3 bases, with 5 bases between. The sample consisted of CD8+ T cells sorted from blood, taken at week 0. The V gene is TRBV7-2, the J gene TRBJ2-7, with D unresolved. This TCR was recovered from a human donor with alopecia areata. Written as DNA, the CDR3 is TGTGCCAGCAGCCTCAACTACGAGCAGTACTTC. This gives the protein CASSLNYEQYF. Full variable domain (outside the CDR3, taken from reference TRBV7-2 and TRBJ2-7): GAGVSQSPSNKVTEKGKDVELRCDPISGHTALYWYRQSLGQGLEFLIYFQGNSAPDKSGLPSDRFSAERTGGSVSTLTIQRTQQEDSAVYLCASSLNYEQYFGPGTRLTVT.